Listed below are T cell receptor beta chains from one sample, sequenced in a study of memory CD4+ T cells and cytomegalovirus serostatus. The repertoire was sequenced with immunoSEQ multiplex PCR; TCRdb's copy has only in-frame clones and lacks some. Here the sample spans about 50,000 clones, about three quarters being singletons. Sequencing input: memory CD4+ T cells from blood. The receptors stem from an adult in good health and CMV-seronegative. CDR3s include the opening cysteine and the closing phenylalanine or tryptophan. A D gene is named only where the DNA matches it firmly. Where a row states a size, it is once, few, many or the class of an expanded clone; other rows omit it.

V gene	J gene	clone size	D gene	CDR3 protein	CDR3 DNA
TRBV20-1	TRBJ1-1	-	TRBD1	CSGQGDTEAFF	TGCAGTGGACAGGGGGACACTGAAGCTTTCTTT
TRBV5-1	TRBJ2-1	-	TRBD1	CASSSGMDREDEQFF	TGCGCCAGCAGCTCGGGAATGGACAGGGAGGATGAGCAGTTCTTC
TRBV29-1	TRBJ2-7	-	-	CSVEDGSYEQYF	TGCAGCGTTGAAGACGGTTCCTACGAGCAGTACTTC
TRBV5-6	TRBJ2-2	-	-	CASSLAWRRDTGELFF	TGTGCCAGCAGCTTGGCCTGGAGGCGGGACACCGGGGAGCTGTTTTTT
TRBV6-6	TRBJ1-5	once	-	CASRGSRGRNQPQHF	TGTGCCAGCAGGGGGTCGCGGGGCCGCAATCAGCCCCAGCATTTT
TRBV6-5	TRBJ2-7	-	-	CASRSTGYYEQYF	TGTGCCAGCAGGTCGACAGGTTACTACGAGCAGTACTTC
TRBV5-1	TRBJ1-1	-	-	CASCIGGDVPEAFF	TGCGCCAGCTGTATTGGGGGGGATGTTCCTGAAGCTTTCTTT
TRBV11-2	TRBJ2-3	-	-	CASSLAGADTQYF	TGTGCCAGCAGCTTAGCAGGGGCAGATACGCAGTATTTT
TRBV29-1	TRBJ2-3	few	TRBD2	CSVEASGGTDTQYF	TGCAGCGTTGAAGCTAGCGGGGGCACAGATACGCAGTATTTT
TRBV6-6	TRBJ1-2	once	TRBD1	CASTPTGWSNYGYTF	TGTGCCAGCACCCCGACAGGGTGGAGTAACTATGGCTACACCTTC
TRBV2	TRBJ1-1	-	-	CASSDPYANTEAFF	TGTGCCAGCAGTGACCCCTATGCGAACACTGAAGCTTTCTTT
TRBV30	TRBJ2-5	-	-	CAWSALPQETQYF	TGTGCCTGGAGTGCTCTCCCACAAGAGACCCAGTACTTC
TRBV27	TRBJ1-6	-	TRBD1	CASRKTGDGNSPLHF	TGTGCCAGCAGGAAGACAGGGGACGGCAATTCACCCCTCCACTTT
TRBV20-1	TRBJ1-2	-	-	CSAIDNGYTF	TGCAGTGCTATTGATAATGGCTACACCTTC
TRBV7-2	TRBJ2-1	-	TRBD1	CASSLGGQGLNEQFF	TGTGCCAGCAGCTTGGGGGGACAGGGGTTAAATGAGCAGTTCTTC
TRBV2	TRBJ2-6	once	-	CASSERAGTGANVLTF	TGTGCCAGCAGTGAGCGGGCAGGGACCGGGGCCAACGTCCTGACTTTC
TRBV11-2	TRBJ1-1	-	TRBD1	CASSLGRGRGTEAFF	TGTGCCAGCAGCTTGGGCAGGGGGCGGGGGACTGAAGCTTTCTTT
TRBV7-9	TRBJ1-2	-	TRBD1	CASSPYRGKDYGYTF	TGTGCCAGCAGCCCTTACAGGGGAAAAGACTATGGCTACACCTTC
TRBV15	TRBJ1-1	-	-	CATSRDLTAMNTEAFF	TGTGCCACCAGCAGAGATCTGACAGCCATGAACACTGAAGCTTTCTTT
TRBV30	TRBJ1-4	-	-	CAWSAGREEKLFF	TGTGCCTGGAGTGCGGGGAGGGAGGAAAAACTGTTTTTT
TRBV5-1	TRBJ2-3	-	TRBD1	CASSSTGGATDTQYF	TGCGCCAGCAGCTCCACAGGGGGCGCGACAGATACGCAGTATTTT
TRBV19	TRBJ1-5	-	TRBD1	CASLSGQTTGPQHF	TGTGCCAGCCTTTCGGGACAGACCACTGGACCCCAGCATTTT
TRBV4-2	TRBJ2-1	-	TRBD2	CASSQEVAGGSEQFF	TGTGCCAGCAGCCAAGAAGTAGCGGGGGGGTCTGAGCAGTTCTTC
TRBV7-2	TRBJ2-3	-	TRBD2	CASSITPGGPSDTQYF	TGTGCCAGCAGCATCACTCCGGGGGGGCCGTCAGATACGCAGTATTTT
TRBV28	TRBJ1-1	once	-	CASSLGGKDPGAFF	TGTGCCAGCAGTTTAGGGGGTAAGGACCCCGGAGCTTTCTTT
TRBV6-1	TRBJ1-6	medium-sized	-	CASSWQGDSPLHF	TGTGCCAGCAGTTGGCAGGGTGATTCACCCCTCCACTTT
TRBV2	TRBJ1-6	-	TRBD1	CASRQGARFRTPLHF	TGTGCCAGCAGACAGGGGGCCCGTTTTAGGACACCCCTCCACTTT
TRBV7-2	TRBJ1-6	-	TRBD1	CASSYRDSLYNSPLHF	TGTGCCAGCAGCTATAGGGACAGCCTCTATAATTCACCCCTCCACTTT
TRBV4-1	TRBJ2-3	-	TRBD2	CASSHSSGVTDTQYF	TGCGCCAGCAGCCATTCTAGCGGGGTCACAGATACGCAGTATTTT
TRBV23-1	TRBJ1-2	-	-	CASSQHIPNYGYTF	TGCGCCAGCAGTCAGCACATACCTAACTATGGCTACACCTTC
TRBV29-1	TRBJ2-2	-	TRBD1	CSAVTGANTGELFF	TGCAGCGCTGTGACAGGGGCTAACACCGGGGAGCTGTTTTTT
TRBV10-2	TRBJ1-1	-	-	CASSVAGEKTEAFF	TGCGCCAGCAGTGTTGCAGGGGAGAAGACTGAAGCTTTCTTT
TRBV2	TRBJ2-1	-	TRBD1	CASKSGTGDNEQFF	TGTGCCAGCAAGTCCGGGACAGGGGACAATGAGCAGTTCTTC
TRBV7-8	TRBJ1-2	few	TRBD1	CASSLLTGGDGYTF	TGTGCCAGCAGCCTCCTGACAGGGGGTGATGGCTACACCTTC
TRBV30	TRBJ2-3	-	TRBD2	CAWSGGTSGYTDTQYF	TGTGCCTGGAGTGGGGGGACTAGCGGTTACACAGATACGCAGTATTTT
TRBV6-6	TRBJ1-1	-	TRBD1	CASSYPPDRETFF	TGTGCCAGCAGTTACCCCCCGGACAGGGAAACTTTCTTT
TRBV7-2	TRBJ1-5	-	-	CASSYRGGQPQHF	TGTGCCAGCAGTTATCGGGGGGGTCAGCCCCAGCATTTT
TRBV6-5	TRBJ2-2	medium-sized	-	CASSPAATGELFF	TGTGCCAGCAGTCCGGCTGCCACCGGGGAGCTGTTTTTT
TRBV2	TRBJ2-2	-	-	CASSWTHRTGELFF	TGTGCCAGCAGTTGGACTCATAGGACCGGGGAGCTGTTTTTT
TRBV9	TRBJ1-4	once	-	CASSAGTATNEKLFF	TGTGCCAGCAGCGCGGGGACGGCAACTAATGAAAAACTGTTTTTT
TRBV11-2	TRBJ2-1	-	-	CASSPRDKIEQFF	TGTGCCAGCAGCCCCCGGGACAAGATCGAGCAGTTCTTC
TRBV29-1	TRBJ1-1	few	-	CSVAPGVEAFF	TGCAGCGTTGCCCCGGGGGTGGAAGCTTTCTTT
TRBV7-8	TRBJ1-5	-	-	CASSSDRYSNQPQHF	TGTGCCAGCAGCTCAGACAGGTATAGCAATCAGCCCCAGCATTTT
TRBV2	TRBJ1-2	few	-	CASSEEFGSYGYTF	TGTGCCAGCAGTGAAGAGTTTGGAAGCTATGGCTACACCTTC
TRBV7-8	TRBJ1-1	-	-	CASSLARGVTEAFF	TGTGCCAGCAGCTTAGCGAGGGGAGTGACTGAAGCTTTCTTT
TRBV7-2	TRBJ2-5	-	TRBD1	CASSIIGQAMGETQYF	TGTGCCAGCAGCATAATTGGACAGGCCATGGGAGAGACCCAGTACTTC
TRBV7-3	TRBJ2-2	-	-	CASSVNTGELFF	TGTGCCAGCAGTGTAAACACCGGGGAGCTGTTTTTT
TRBV7-8	TRBJ2-5	few	TRBD2	CASSPGTSRETQYF	TGTGCCAGCAGCCCTGGGACTAGCCGGGAGACCCAGTACTTC
TRBV2	TRBJ2-7	-	-	CASSLGMGYEQYF	TGTGCCAGCAGTCTAGGGATGGGCTACGAGCAGTACTTC
TRBV19	TRBJ2-2	-	TRBD2	CASNPGTSYTGELFF	TGTGCCAGTAACCCCGGGACTAGCTACACCGGGGAGCTGTTTTTT
TRBV12-5	TRBJ2-2	once	TRBD1	CASGRQGVNTGELFF	TGTGCTAGTGGTCGACAGGGGGTGAACACCGGGGAGCTGTTTTTT
TRBV7-2	TRBJ1-2	-	-	CASSSSGAVWGYTF	TGTGCCAGCAGTTCCAGTGGGGCAGTTTGGGGCTACACCTTC
TRBV5-6	TRBJ2-7	few	-	CASSRRGSYEQYF	TGTGCCAGCAGCCGGAGGGGATCCTACGAGCAGTACTTC
TRBV19	TRBJ1-4	-	TRBD1	CASSPGQGRELFF	TGTGCCAGTAGTCCTGGACAGGGACGGGAACTGTTTTTT
TRBV9	TRBJ2-6	-	-	CASSVAPRTGANVLTF	TGTGCCAGCAGCGTAGCCCCCCGGACCGGGGCCAACGTCCTGACTTTC
TRBV2	TRBJ1-5	-	-	CASSPGGSNQPQHF	TGTGCCAGCAGTCCCGGAGGGAGCAATCAGCCCCAGCATTTT
TRBV11-3	TRBJ1-2	-	-	CAGHNEQEDGYTF	TGTGCCGGCCACAATGAACAGGAAGATGGCTACACCTTC
TRBV9	TRBJ1-2	-	-	CASSVDGRPIYGYTF	TGTGCCAGCAGCGTAGATGGGCGGCCGATCTATGGCTACACCTTC
TRBV11-2	TRBJ2-5	few	TRBD2	CASSSWTSGVGETQYF	TGTGCCAGCAGCTCCTGGACTAGCGGGGTGGGGGAGACCCAGTACTTC